This is a list of T cell receptor beta chains from one sample in a study of blood T cell repertoires in COVID-19. Some clones are missing from TCRdb's copy, which holds only in-frame ones; the method was immunoSEQ multiplex PCR. The table lists 100,000 to 150,000 clones, approximately 70% of them singletons, with more than 0.65% in the top ten. The specimen was peripheral blood. These receptors were collected from a human donor with acute or convalescent COVID-19. The donor label of this sample is uncertain. The CDR3 runs from the conserved cysteine through the conserved F or W. Each record gives: V gene, clone size, D gene, J gene, CDR3 DNA, CDR3 protein. D genes are given only for firm matches. The size field is filled for only some rows; it gives once, few, many or a size class.

v_gene: TRBV11-2
abundance: .
d_gene: .
j_gene: TRBJ1-2
CDR3nt: TGTGCCAGCAGCTTACGCCGGGTCCCAAGTGTCGGTGGCTACACCTTC
CDR3aa: CASSLRRVPSVGGYTF

v_gene: TRBV28
abundance: .
d_gene: .
j_gene: TRBJ1-2
CDR3nt: TGTGCCAGCAGTATCTTAACAGGGAACTATGGCTACACCTTC
CDR3aa: CASSILTGNYGYTF

v_gene: TRBV7-9
abundance: .
d_gene: TRBD1
j_gene: TRBJ1-2
CDR3nt: TGTGCCAGCATCTATACAGGGGCTAACTATGGCTACACCTTC
CDR3aa: CASIYTGANYGYTF

v_gene: TRBV24-1
abundance: .
d_gene: TRBD2
j_gene: TRBJ2-7
CDR3nt: TGTGCCACCAGTGAGGGGGGGGACGCGGAGCAGTACTTC
CDR3aa: CATSEGGDAEQYF

v_gene: TRBV5-5
abundance: few
d_gene: TRBD1
j_gene: TRBJ1-3
CDR3nt: TGTGCCAGCAGCGGAAGAACGACAGGGCCCTCTGGAAACACCATATATTTT
CDR3aa: CASSGRTTGPSGNTIYF

v_gene: TRBV5-6
abundance: .
d_gene: TRBD1
j_gene: TRBJ1-1
CDR3nt: TGTGCCAGCAGCAGAACAGGGGCGCGGGGGAACACTGAAGCTTTCTTT
CDR3aa: CASSRTGARGNTEAFF

v_gene: TRBV28
abundance: .
d_gene: .
j_gene: TRBJ1-6
CDR3nt: TGTGCCAGCAGTTCAGGGGTCAATTCACCCCTCCACTTT
CDR3aa: CASSSGVNSPLHF

v_gene: TRBV6-5
abundance: .
d_gene: TRBD2
j_gene: TRBJ2-7
CDR3nt: TGTGCCAGCAGTTACTTAGCGGGGACCTACGAGCAGTACTTC
CDR3aa: CASSYLAGTYEQYF

v_gene: TRBV27
abundance: many
d_gene: .
j_gene: TRBJ1-1
CDR3nt: TGTGCCAGCAAGATACAGGACGGGACTGAAGCTTTCTTT
CDR3aa: CASKIQDGTEAFF

v_gene: TRBV29-1
abundance: .
d_gene: .
j_gene: TRBJ1-2
CDR3nt: TGCAGCGTTGAACTTCGGGGGGCCCGAGCTCGCTATGGCTACACCTTC
CDR3aa: CSVELRGARARYGYTF

v_gene: TRBV4-1
abundance: .
d_gene: TRBD1
j_gene: TRBJ1-2
CDR3nt: TGCGCCAGCAGCCAAGGGGACAGGGACTATGGCTACACCTTC
CDR3aa: CASSQGDRDYGYTF

v_gene: TRBV20-1
abundance: .
d_gene: .
j_gene: TRBJ2-1
CDR3nt: TGCAGTGCGAGTTTATCGGGACTCTCCGGTGAGCAGTTCTTC
CDR3aa: CSASLSGLSGEQFF

v_gene: TRBV6-5
abundance: few
d_gene: .
j_gene: TRBJ1-4
CDR3nt: TGTGCCAGCAGAACAGCTAGGGAGGGAAAACTGTTTTTT
CDR3aa: CASRTAREGKLFF

v_gene: TRBV28
abundance: once
d_gene: TRBD1
j_gene: TRBJ2-7
CDR3nt: TGTGCCAGCACGATGGACAGGGTGGCCTACGAGCAGTACTTC
CDR3aa: CASTMDRVAYEQYF

v_gene: TRBV29-1
abundance: few
d_gene: TRBD2
j_gene: TRBJ2-3
CDR3nt: TGCAGCGTTTCTAGCGGGAGTAGCACAGATACGCAGTATTTT
CDR3aa: CSVSSGSSTDTQYF

v_gene: TRBV11-2
abundance: .
d_gene: .
j_gene: TRBJ1-1
CDR3nt: TGTGCCAGCAGCCCTACTGGGGGGGGAACTTGGAACACTGAAGCTTTCTTT
CDR3aa: CASSPTGGGTWNTEAFF

v_gene: TRBV5-1
abundance: .
d_gene: .
j_gene: TRBJ2-1
CDR3nt: TGCGCCAGCAGCTTGGATTACAGGACGTTCTTC
CDR3aa: CASSLDYRTFF

v_gene: TRBV6-5
abundance: few
d_gene: TRBD1
j_gene: TRBJ1-6
CDR3nt: TGTGCCAGCAGTTCCGCCGGACAGGGACGTTCACCCCTCCACTTT
CDR3aa: CASSSAGQGRSPLHF

v_gene: TRBV5-1
abundance: few
d_gene: TRBD2
j_gene: TRBJ2-7
CDR3nt: TGCGCCAGCAGCTTGGAACCCCTAGCGGTCGGGAACTACGAGCAGTACTTC
CDR3aa: CASSLEPLAVGNYEQYF

v_gene: TRBV7-9
abundance: .
d_gene: .
j_gene: TRBJ1-4
CDR3nt: TGTGCCAGCAGCGCCGAACAGGGCAGGAGGGAAAAACTGTTTTTT
CDR3aa: CASSAEQGRREKLFF

v_gene: TRBV24-1
abundance: many
d_gene: .
j_gene: TRBJ2-2
CDR3nt: TGTGCCACCAGTGTCCTTACCGCATTGAGGGCCGGGGAGCTGTTTTTT
CDR3aa: CATSVLTALRAGELFF

v_gene: TRBV29-1
abundance: .
d_gene: TRBD2
j_gene: TRBJ2-5
CDR3nt: TGCAGCGTTGGCTTCACGGGGGGGGTCGGAGAGACCCAGTACTTC
CDR3aa: CSVGFTGGVGETQYF

v_gene: TRBV7-2
abundance: .
d_gene: TRBD2
j_gene: TRBJ2-5
CDR3nt: TGTGCCAGCAGTCCGGTAACGGGGGGGAGCGGGGAGACCCAGTACTTC
CDR3aa: CASSPVTGGSGETQYF

v_gene: TRBV19
abundance: few
d_gene: .
j_gene: TRBJ1-1
CDR3nt: TGTGCCAGTAGCCCCCAGGTAGGACAGCTCAAGAACACTGAAGCTTTCTTT
CDR3aa: CASSPQVGQLKNTEAFF

v_gene: TRBV3-1/TRBV3-2
abundance: .
d_gene: .
j_gene: TRBJ2-7
CDR3nt: TGTGCCAGCAGCCGGGGGGGACACTCCTACGAGCAGTACTTC
CDR3aa: CASSRGGHSYEQYF

v_gene: TRBV5-4
abundance: .
d_gene: .
j_gene: TRBJ2-3
CDR3nt: TGTGCCAGCAGCGGACAGAAGGCAGATACGCAGTATTTT
CDR3aa: CASSGQKADTQYF

v_gene: TRBV24-1
abundance: few
d_gene: .
j_gene: TRBJ1-5
CDR3nt: TGTGCCACCAGTGATGGAGGGAGAAGTCAGCCCCAGCATTTT
CDR3aa: CATSDGGRSQPQHF

v_gene: TRBV12-5
abundance: .
d_gene: .
j_gene: TRBJ2-2
CDR3nt: TGTGCTAGTGGTTTGGATCGGTTTCTGCACACCGGGGAGCTGTTTTTT
CDR3aa: CASGLDRFLHTGELFF

v_gene: TRBV5-1
abundance: .
d_gene: TRBD2
j_gene: TRBJ2-1
CDR3nt: TGCGCCAGCAGCGTTGGGACTAGCGGGGGCGCGTGGCAGTTCTTC
CDR3aa: CASSVGTSGGAWQFF

v_gene: TRBV5-1
abundance: many
d_gene: TRBD2
j_gene: TRBJ2-7
CDR3nt: TGCGCCAGCAGCCCGGCGGGGGGGAGCTCCTACGAGCAGTACTTC
CDR3aa: CASSPAGGSSYEQYF

v_gene: TRBV18
abundance: .
d_gene: TRBD1
j_gene: TRBJ1-2
CDR3nt: TGTGCCAGCACCCAATCCCCACCGGGACAGGGGAGTCTTCATGGCTACACCTTC
CDR3aa: CASTQSPPGQGSLHGYTF

v_gene: TRBV29-1
abundance: .
d_gene: .
j_gene: TRBJ1-2
CDR3nt: TGCAGCGTTGAAGGAACCACGGGGATACTGGGCTATGGCTACACCTTC
CDR3aa: CSVEGTTGILGYGYTF

v_gene: TRBV19
abundance: .
d_gene: .
j_gene: TRBJ1-2
CDR3nt: TGTGCCAGTAGTCGGCCAGGGAACTATGGCTACACCTTC
CDR3aa: CASSRPGNYGYTF

v_gene: TRBV5-1
abundance: .
d_gene: .
j_gene: TRBJ2-5
CDR3nt: TGCGCCAGCAGCGAGCCTTCCCAAGAGACCCAGTACTTC
CDR3aa: CASSEPSQETQYF

v_gene: TRBV12-3/TRBV12-4
abundance: .
d_gene: .
j_gene: TRBJ1-2
CDR3nt: TGTGCCAGCAGTTTTCGACAGTATGGCTACACCTTC
CDR3aa: CASSFRQYGYTF

v_gene: TRBV11-2
abundance: .
d_gene: .
j_gene: TRBJ1-6
CDR3nt: TGTGCCAGCAGCCCAAACAGAAATTCACCCCTCCACTTT
CDR3aa: CASSPNRNSPLHF

v_gene: TRBV7-9
abundance: once
d_gene: .
j_gene: TRBJ1-1
CDR3nt: TGTGCCAGCAGCTCACTTCGAGGCCTGGGTGAAGCTTTCTTT
CDR3aa: CASSSLRGLGEAFF

v_gene: TRBV2
abundance: few
d_gene: .
j_gene: TRBJ2-1
CDR3nt: TGTGCCAGCAGAAGGAGTGCGGGGAATGAGCAGTTCTTC
CDR3aa: CASRRSAGNEQFF

v_gene: TRBV6-1
abundance: .
d_gene: .
j_gene: TRBJ1-5
CDR3nt: TGTGCCAGCAGTGAAGCGGGGGGAGTGAATCAGCCCCAGCATTTT
CDR3aa: CASSEAGGVNQPQHF

v_gene: TRBV28
abundance: .
d_gene: .
j_gene: TRBJ1-5
CDR3nt: TGTGCCAGCAGTTTAGCTACAGGGCGGCAGCCCCAGCATTTT
CDR3aa: CASSLATGRQPQHF

v_gene: TRBV6-6
abundance: .
d_gene: .
j_gene: TRBJ1-3
CDR3nt: TGTGCCAGCAGTCGATCCGGGACAAAGGAAGGAAACACCATATATTTT
CDR3aa: CASSRSGTKEGNTIYF

v_gene: TRBV18
abundance: few
d_gene: TRBD1
j_gene: TRBJ1-4
CDR3nt: TGTGCCAGCTCGAGGGGACAGGATGAAAAACTGTTTTTT
CDR3aa: CASSRGQDEKLFF

v_gene: TRBV4-2
abundance: .
d_gene: .
j_gene: TRBJ1-2
CDR3nt: TGTGCCAGCAGCCAAGATCAGACAGGCCCCTATGGCTACACCTTC
CDR3aa: CASSQDQTGPYGYTF

v_gene: TRBV3-1/TRBV3-2
abundance: .
d_gene: .
j_gene: TRBJ1-6
CDR3nt: TGTGCCAGCAGCCAAGTTCGCCGACAGAATTCACCCCTCCACTTT
CDR3aa: CASSQVRRQNSPLHF

v_gene: TRBV5-5
abundance: many
d_gene: TRBD1
j_gene: TRBJ1-1
CDR3nt: TGTGCCAGCAGCTTGGAGGACAGGGGATTGCCTGAAGCTTTCTTT
CDR3aa: CASSLEDRGLPEAFF